Presented here are 10 T cell receptor beta chains from one specimen sequenced in a study of regulatory T cells in long-lasting Graves disease. Time point of the sample: newly diagnosed GD, antithyroid drugs for less than 3 months. There was RNA extracted from PBMCs, and the TCR library was made from it. Building the TCR beta libraries relied on iRepertoire HTBI primers, and CDR3 regions underwent Arm-PCR. MiXCR, run by TCRdb on the multiplex PCR reads, gives a single entry per CDR3 protein. Of some 250,000 distinct CDR3 sequences listed, just over 20% were seen once; the top ten hold more than 11%. Sequencing used peripheral blood mononuclear cells (PBMCs), obtained at new diagnosis, from a patient treated with antithyroid drugs. The receptors shown here come from a female donor with Graves disease.

This clonotype has ten or more counts. The gene calls are TRBV7-2 and TRBJ2-2; TRBD1 agrees at 9 bases. Looked up from germline, CDR1 is SGHTA and CDR2 is FQGNSA. The CDR3 runs 18 residues. J was trimmed by 1 base and V by 5 bases; bases with no gene match: 11. The CDR3 spells CASSGGQGVRRNTGELFF. The CDR3 bases are TGTGCCAGCAGCGGGGGACAGGGCGTCCGTAGGAACACCGGGGAGCTGTTTTTT.

In regard to this clonotype: It is likely a read error: a sequence one base away is far more abundant. V and J are TRBV12-3 or TRBV12-4 and TRBJ2-1; D unresolved. The CDR3 length is 12 residues. V lost 2 bases, J lost 10 bases, and 9 bases lay in between. This CDR3 reads CASSLSRREQFF. Here the CDR3 DNA reads TGTGCCAGCAGTTTATCGAGGCGCGAGCAGTTCTTC.

This clonotype was picked up many times. V gene TRBV11-3 combines with J gene TRBJ2-2, with D possibly TRBD1 on 6 matching bases. There are 17 residues in the CDR3. Between the trimmed V and J ends, which lost 5 bases and 2 bases, there was a span of 18 bases. Germline-derived CDR1 and CDR2 are SGHNT and YENEEA. CDR3 sequence (DNA): TGTGCCAGCAGCCTCGGGAAAGGGACACCTAACACCGGGGAGCTGTTTTTT. Protein: CASSLGKGTPNTGELFF. The variable domain in full, completed from reference TRBV11-3 and TRBJ2-2, reads EAGVVQSPRYKIIEKKQPVAFWCNPISGHNTLYWYLQNLGQGPELLIRYENEEAVDDSQLPKDRFSAERLKGVDSTLKIQPAELGDSAVYLCASSLGKGTPNTGELFFGEGSRLTVL.

The rearrangement uses TRBV28 and TRBJ2-7; 9 bases agree with TRBD2. After removal of 1 base from V and 2 bases from J, the junction contained 3 bases not matched to a gene. Germline V lookup: CDR1 MDHEN, CDR2 SYDVKM. CDR3 length: 15 amino acids. CDR3 coding DNA: TGTGCCAGCAGTTTATTGCGGGAGGGAACCTACGAGCAGTACTTC. Its translation: CASSLLREGTYEQYF.

This clonotype was found many times. This rearrangement joins TRBV7-2 to TRBJ1-1; 10 nucleotides agree with TRBD1. The junction had 7 bases not matched to a gene; V was cut back by 4 bases and J by 5 bases. The germline gives CDR1 SGHTA, CDR2 FQGNSA. The CDR3 contains 15 residues. CDR3 in DNA: TGTGCCAGCAGCTCGATCGACAGGGGGCTGACTGAAGCTTTCTTT. The encoded protein is CASSSIDRGLTEAFF.

In its sample, this clonotype was seen many times. The chain carries TRBV6-1 and TRBJ1-5; D call uncertain. The CDR3 contains 14 residues. Looked up from germline, CDR1 is MNHNS and CDR2 is SASEGT. Trimming pared 6 bases from V and 0 bases from J, leaving 9 bases between. The CDR3: CASRTGYSNQPQHF. The CDR3 region has the DNA TGTGCCAGCAGGACGGGGTATAGCAATCAGCCCCAGCATTTT.

The table lists this clonotype with a few counts. This chain connects TRBV19 to TRBJ1-5; D not certain. The CDR3 has 13 amino acids. Between the trimmed V and J ends, which lost 5 bases and 4 bases, there was a span of 9 bases. Germline V gene data show CDR1 as LNHDA and CDR2 as SQIVND (reference sequence). DNA of the CDR3: TGTGCCAGTAGTGTCCGGGAGAATCAGCCCCAGCATTTT. Its protein is CASSVRENQPQHF.

This clonotype was observed many times. V usage is TRBV5-5 and J usage is TRBJ2-1, with 7 nucleotides matching TRBD1. J was trimmed by 0 bases and V by 4 bases; bases with no gene match: 4. The length of the CDR3 is 15 residues. The V gene's germline CDR1 is SGHKS and CDR2 YYEKEE (reference sequence). The CDR3 spells CASSLTGSSYNEQFF. CDR3 DNA: TGTGCCAGCAGCCTGACAGGGAGCTCCTACAATGAGCAGTTCTTC.

In the case of this clonotype: This may come from a read error, since a much larger clone is one base off. This chain uses TRBV27 with TRBJ1-5; no clear D. The CDR3 has 14 residues. V was cut by 2 bases and J by 0 bases, with 5 bases left in between. CDR1 and CDR2 (germline): MNHEY, SMNVEV (reference sequence). The CDR3: CASSLEGSNQPQHF. The CDR3, as DNA: TGTGCCAGCAGTTTAGAGGGTAGCAATCAGCCCCAGCATTTT.

Ten or more counts support this clonotype. A junction end diverges from the germline sequence, so it may reflect a read error. The chain has TRBV7-2 and TRBJ1-5; D uncertain. Per the germline V gene, CDR1 is SGHTA and CDR2 is FQGNSA. The CDR3 runs to 15 residues. DNA for the CDR3: TGCGCCAGCAGCCTCTCTGGGAATAGCAATCAGCCCCAGCATTTT. This gives the protein CASSLSGNSNQPQHF.